This entry lists 9 T cell receptor beta chains sequenced from one sample in a study of blood T cell repertoires in COVID-19. Repertoires were generated with immunoSEQ multiplex PCR, while TCRdb's copy carries only in-frame clones and drops some. The sample lists fewer than 350,000 clones; 75% to 90% were seen once. Material for sequencing was PBMCs or T cells enriched from blood (not recorded which). The receptors originated from a woman aged 25 to 39 with acute COVID-19.

The V gene is TRBV5-6, the J gene TRBJ2-3, with 12 bases that match TRBD2. After removal of 4 bases from V and 0 bases from J, the junction contained 6 bases not matched to a gene. Germline V gene data show CDR1 as SGHDT and CDR2 as YYEEEE. This CDR3 has 17 amino acids. CDR3 residues: CASSRPGTSGSTDTQYF. The CDR3 DNA reads TGTGCCAGCAGCCGCCCTGGGACTAGCGGGAGCACAGATACGCAGTATTTT.

This clone is a singleton in its sample. This chain links TRBV25-1 with TRBJ1-2, with TRBD1 matching over 9 bases. With V trimmed by 6 bases and J by 6 bases, 11 bases remained unmatched. CDR1 is MGHDK, CDR2 SYGVNS, per germline. This CDR3 comprises 15 residues. The CDR3 DNA reads TGTGCCAGCAGAGAGGACAGGGGCGGATTCGATGGCTACACCTTC. Protein: CASREDRGGFDGYTF.

This rearrangement joins TRBV7-2 to TRBJ2-1; TRBD2 aligns across 11 bases. The germline gives CDR1 SGHTA, CDR2 FQGNSA. Losses at the gene ends were 6 bases for V and 10 bases for J; bases not matched to a gene: 11. The CDR3 extends over 15 amino acids. CDR3 loop: CASRELAGEQGEQFF. DNA for the CDR3: TGTGCCAGCAGGGAACTAGCGGGAGAACAAGGGGAGCAGTTCTTC.

V usage is TRBV6-4 and J usage is TRBJ1-1; D unclear. The germline CDR1 and CDR2 sequences are MRHNA and SNTAGT. The CDR3 contains 13 residues. The germline V and J ends were trimmed by 3 bases and 5 bases, with 10 bases remaining between them. CDR3 coding DNA: TGTGCCAGCAGTGAATGGGGAGGAACTGAAGCTTTCTTT. It encodes CASSEWGGTEAFF.

This clone turned up a few times. The chain combines TRBV7-9 with TRBJ1-3; D is perhaps TRBD1 (5 bases). The germline V gene has CDR1 SEHNR and CDR2 FQNEAQ (reference sequence). The CDR3 totals 18 residues. Trimming removed 5 bases from V and 0 bases from J, with 20 bases in between. Here the CDR3 reads CASSPRIGGSFSGNTIYF. CDR3 nucleotide sequence: TGTGCCAGCAGCCCTAGAATCGGGGGGTCCTTCTCTGGAAACACCATATATTTT.

This sequence joins TRBV4-2 and TRBJ2-7, with D unclear. The V end lost 0 bases, the J end lost 5 bases, and 14 bases lay between the germline ends. Germline assignment: CDR1 LGHNA and CDR2 YNFKEQ. The length of the CDR3 is 15 residues. The CDR3 protein is CASSQEVGWWHEQYF. CDR3 sequence (DNA): TGTGCCAGCAGCCAAGAGGTCGGGTGGTGGCACGAGCAGTACTTC.

The chain is built from TRBV3-1 (or the pseudogene TRBV3-2) and TRBJ2-1, with 16 positions matching TRBD2. The V and J ends lost 4 bases and 7 bases, in that order; junction bases with no gene match: 10. CDR1 is LGHDT and CDR2 is YNNKEL in the germline V gene (reference sequence). CDR3 length equals 18 residues. The CDR3 protein is CASSPKISGLAGGNEQFF. The CDR3 nucleotides are TGTGCCAGCAGCCCCAAGATATCGGGACTAGCGGGAGGGAATGAGCAGTTCTTC.

V is TRBV6-4 and J is TRBJ1-1, with D perhaps matching TRBD1 (6 bases). This CDR3 spans 17 amino acids. Trimming pared 7 bases from V and 0 bases from J, leaving 21 bases between. Germline V gene data show CDR1 as MRHNA and CDR2 as SNTAGT. The DNA of the CDR3 is TGTGCCAGCATCGAGGGGGACGGCGGATTCATGAACACTGAAGCTTTCTTT. It codes for CASIEGDGGFMNTEAFF.

This clone was found once. The V gene is TRBV3-1 (or the pseudogene TRBV3-2), the J gene TRBJ2-5; 10 positions match TRBD2. Germline assignment: CDR1 LGHDT and CDR2 YNNKEL (reference sequence). The CDR3 totals 14 residues. J lost 5 bases, V lost 4 bases, and 4 bases had no gene match. The CDR3 sequence is CASSLGLARETQYF. The CDR3 DNA sequence: TGTGCCAGCAGCCTGGGACTAGCGCGGGAGACCCAGTACTTC.